The 19 T cell receptor beta chains in this list originate from one sample, sequenced in a study of blood T cell repertoires in COVID-19. Clones were read by immunoSEQ multiplex PCR, and TCRdb kept only the in-frame ones, dropping some. Altogether approximately 82,000 clones are present, approximately 82% being singletons, with the ten largest covering about 7%. Material: peripheral blood. These receptors all stem from a man aged 45-65 years with active or convalescent COVID-19.

The rearrangement joins TRBV7-2 to TRBJ1-2; D gene ambiguous. V was clipped by 5 bases and J by 8 bases, with 18 bases between them. Germline V gives CDR1 SGHTA, CDR2 FQGNSA. This CDR3 spans 14 amino acids. The CDR3: CASSNEDRVTGYTF. The CDR3 bases are TGTGCCAGCAGCAACGAAGACCGGGTAACCGGCTACACCTTC.

This chain joins TRBV6-5 and TRBJ2-1; 7 bases line up with TRBD1. With 4 bases clipped from V and 2 bases from J, the junction kept 8 bases outside the gene matches. CDR3 length equals 16 residues. Germline CDR1 reads MNHEY; CDR2 reads SVGAGI. CDR3 loop: CASSLTGIGAYNEQFF. The CDR3 nucleotides read TGTGCCAGCAGTTTGACAGGGATCGGGGCCTACAATGAGCAGTTCTTC.

The J gene is TRBJ1-3, the V gene TRBV7-9; D ambiguous. This CDR3 has 16 amino acids. Trimming cost V 5 bases and J 0 bases, with 14 bases left between them. Germline lookup yields CDR1 SEHNR and CDR2 FQNEAQ (reference sequence). The DNA for the CDR3 is TGTGCCAGCAGCCATACGAATAGAGGCTCTGGAAACACCATATATTTT. Encoded protein: CASSHTNRGSGNTIYF.

V and J are TRBV2 and TRBJ2-1; D remains ambiguous. The CDR3 has 15 amino acids. Looked up from germline, CDR1 is SNHLY and CDR2 is FYNNEI. Trimming removed 3 bases at V and 6 bases at J, with 15 bases between. The CDR3: CASSEIIAIPNEQFF. DNA for the CDR3: TGTGCCAGCAGTGAGATCATCGCGATCCCCAATGAGCAGTTCTTC.

This chain connects TRBV5-1 to TRBJ2-5, with D perhaps TRBD2 (5 bases). Trimming pared 5 bases from V and 4 bases from J, leaving 9 bases between. This CDR3 has 12 amino acids. Germline CDR1 SGHRS, CDR2 YFSETQ. CDR3 sequence: CASRRVGETQYF. The CDR3 nucleotides are TGCGCCAGCAGGAGGGTTGGAGAGACCCAGTACTTC.

The chain recombines TRBV28 with TRBJ2-7; 8 positions agree with TRBD1. The CDR3 consists of 14 residues. Trimming took 6 bases from V and 3 from J; bases not matched to a gene: 7. CDR1 and CDR2 from the germline V gene are MDHEN and SYDVKM. The CDR3 loop reads CASSSDRGGYEQYF. For the CDR3, the DNA is TGTGCCAGCAGCTCCGACAGGGGAGGCTACGAGCAGTACTTC.

The rearrangement uses TRBV4-3 and TRBJ2-2; 8 nucleotides align to TRBD2. The CDR3 runs to 19 residues. V trimming: 0 bases; J trimming: 4 bases; junction bases outside the gene matches: 13. Germline CDR1 is LGHNA and CDR2 is YSLEER. CDR3 loop: CASSQDRSGGPRGTGELFF. The CDR3, as DNA: TGCGCCAGCAGCCAAGATCGGTCGGGGGGGCCCCGGGGCACCGGGGAGCTGTTTTTT.

The chain couples TRBV7-2 to TRBJ2-1; TRBD2 matches at 8 bases. The ends lost 5 bases at V and 7 bases at J; junction bases unmatched: 10. The CDR3 has 15 residues. Per the germline V gene, CDR1 is SGHTA and CDR2 is FQGNSA. CDR3 DNA sequence: TGTGCCAGCAGCCCGCACAGCGGGGGACAAAATGAGCAGTTCTTC. This sequence encodes CASSPHSGGQNEQFF. Variable domain in full (rest from reference TRBV7-2 and TRBJ2-1): GAGVSQSPSNKVTEKGKDVELRCDPISGHTALYWYRQSLGQGLEFLIYFQGNSAPDKSGLPSDRFSAERTGGSVSTLTIQRTQQEDSAVYLCASSPHSGGQNEQFFGPGTRLTVL.

V is TRBV30 and J is TRBJ1-4, with D perhaps matching TRBD1 (6 bases). With 0 bases removed from V and 8 bases from J, the gap between germline ends came to 19 bases. The germline gives CDR1 GTSNPN, CDR2 SVGIG (reference sequence). This CDR3 has 16 amino acids. The CDR3 region is CAWSVGTQGRGEKLFF. The CDR3 coding sequence is TGTGCCTGGAGTGTAGGGACCCAGGGGCGAGGAGAAAAACTGTTTTTT.

This chain uses TRBV5-1 with TRBJ2-2; tentatively, D is TRBD1 (5 bases). Germline assignment: CDR1 SGHRS and CDR2 YFSETQ. Trimming took off 4 bases at V and 0 bases at J, with 10 bases between the two ends. The CDR3 length is 15 residues. The CDR3 sequence: CASSRTNANTGELFF. The CDR3 nucleotides are TGCGCCAGCAGCAGGACAAACGCGAACACCGGGGAGCTGTTTTTT.

V is TRBV7-9 and J is TRBJ1-5; D is unclear. The CDR3 is 13 residues long. V dropped 5 bases and J dropped 4 bases, with 9 bases sitting between them. Germline assignment: CDR1 SEHNR and CDR2 FQNEAQ (reference sequence). The CDR3 here is CASSPALNQPQHF. CDR3 bases: TGTGCCAGCAGCCCCGCCCTAAATCAGCCCCAGCATTTT.

Regarding this clone: It may be a read error: a sequence one base away is much more abundant. The J gene is TRBJ2-5, the V gene TRBV28; the match to TRBD1 covers 8 bases. Germline-derived CDR1 and CDR2 are MDHEN and SYDVKM. The CDR3 covers 14 residues. Trimming removed 6 bases from V and 1 base from J; junction bases left unmatched: 4. The CDR3 sequence is CASSPGTGQETQYF. DNA for the CDR3: TGTGCCAGCAGCCCCGGGACAGGCCAAGAGACCCAGTACTTC.

This clone was found a few times. The chain is built from TRBV14 and TRBJ1-3; D is uncertain. Germline V CDR1 and CDR2: SGHDN, FVKESK. Trimming pared 4 bases from V and 0 bases from J, leaving 10 bases between. The CDR3 runs 15 residues. CDR3 sequence reads: CASSPPLSSGNTIYF. The CDR3 nucleotides are TGTGCCAGCAGCCCCCCTTTGAGCTCTGGAAACACCATATATTTT.

This chain connects TRBV6-5 to TRBJ1-2; the D is unclear. Trimming cost V 4 bases and J 2 bases, with 11 bases left between them. The CDR3 extends over 14 amino acids. Germline V gene lookup returns CDR1 MNHEY and CDR2 SVGAGI. The chain's CDR3 is CASSSPGENYGYTF. Written as DNA, the CDR3 is TGTGCCAGCAGTTCCCCCGGGGAGAACTATGGCTACACCTTC.

The chain employs TRBV10-3 and TRBJ2-3; 10 bases are shared with TRBD2. CDR1 is ENHRY and CDR2 is SYGVKD in the germline V gene. Trimming removed 4 bases from V and 1 base from J; junction bases left unmatched: 2. The CDR3 totals 15 residues. The CDR3 DNA reads as TGTGCCATCAGTGGGACTAGCGGTGGCACAGATACGCAGTATTTT. It codes for CAISGTSGGTDTQYF.

This chain uses TRBV19 with TRBJ2-5; maybe TRBD2 (6 bases). The CDR3 has 14 residues. V was pared by 4 bases and J by 1 base, with 10 bases between. CDR1 and CDR2 (germline): LNHDA, SQIVND (reference sequence). CDR3 coding DNA: TGTGCCAGTAGTAGTCAGGGAGGCCAAGAGACCCAGTACTTC. It is translated as CASSSQGGQETQYF. The whole variable domain, filled in from reference TRBV19 and TRBJ2-5, reads DGGITQSPKYLFRKEGQNVTLSCEQNLNHDAMYWYRQDPGQGLRLIYYSQIVNDFQKGDIAEGYSVSREKKESFPLTVTSAQKNPTAFYLCASSSQGGQETQYFGPGTRLLVL.

V is TRBV7-9 and J is TRBJ1-3, with TRBD1 identical over 7 bases. In germline, CDR1 is SEHNR, CDR2 FQNEAQ (reference sequence). This CDR3 has 15 amino acids. With V trimmed by 5 bases and J by 4 bases, 8 bases remained unmatched. The CDR3 nucleotides are TGTGCCAGCAGCAAAGCGACAGGGCTCGGAAACACCATATATTTT. It encodes CASSKATGLGNTIYF.

V is TRBV6-2 or TRBV6-3 and J is TRBJ2-5; TRBD1 might be the D (6 bases). The CDR3 covers 13 residues. V was shortened by 4 bases and J by 4 bases, with 10 bases between the two germline ends. The germline V gene has CDR1 MNHEY and CDR2 SVGEGT. Here the CDR3 reads CASSSAQGETQYF. DNA for the CDR3: TGTGCCAGCAGTTCAGCACAGGGAGAGACCCAGTACTTC.

The V and J genes are TRBV14 and TRBJ1-2, with TRBD1 matching over 8 bases. Germline CDR1 is SGHDN and CDR2 is FVKESK. V was clipped by 4 bases and J by 8 bases; unmatched bases: 6. This CDR3 spans 13 amino acids. The CDR3 protein is CASSPRQGKGYTF. The CDR3 nucleotides read TGTGCCAGCAGCCCCAGACAGGGGAAGGGCTACACCTTC.